Listed here are 5 T cell receptor beta chains from one sample, sequenced in a study of cytomegalovirus exposure and HLA in healthy donors. The PCR used 60 Vbeta and 13 Jbeta primers. Sequenced by immunoSEQ multiplex PCR; TCRdb stores in-frame clones only, minus some. There are around 160,000 clones in the sample; around 78% occur only once, and over 0.95% lies in the top ten. Sequencing was carried out using PBMCs. Every receptor here comes from a woman between 40 and 55 years old in good health and CMV-seronegative.

This chain joins TRBV11-3 and TRBJ2-7; a weak D match, TRBD2 (6 bases). V gave up 5 bases and J gave up 6 bases, with 11 bases separating them. Germline V gives CDR1 SGHNT, CDR2 YENEEA. CDR3 length: 12 amino acids. The DNA for the CDR3 is TGTGCCAGCAGCCCCGGCGGGGCCGAGCAGTACTTC. Its translation is CASSPGGAEQYF.

This chain connects TRBV27 to TRBJ1-2, with 9 bases that match TRBD1. Looked up from germline, CDR1 is MNHEY and CDR2 is SMNVEV (reference sequence). Germline trimming cut 3 bases from V and 7 bases from J; bases unmatched to any gene: 3. This CDR3 comprises 13 residues. CDR3 in DNA: TGTGCCAGCAGTTTCGGGACAGGGTTTGGCTACACCTTC. Translated, it gives CASSFGTGFGYTF.

The chain couples TRBV7-3 to TRBJ1-1; 7 bases map to TRBD1. V lost 6 bases and J lost 6; bases outside the gene matches: 7. CDR1 SGHTA and CDR2 FQGTGA come from the germline V gene. The CDR3 loop spans 13 amino acids. The CDR3 DNA reads TGTGCCAGCAGTTACGGGACAGTGGCTGAAGCTTTCTTT. Encoded protein: CASSYGTVAEAFF.

This clone was observed a handful of times. This chain joins TRBV5-4 and TRBJ2-7; 10 nucleotides match TRBD2. The CDR3 loop spans 15 amino acids. J gave up 3 bases and V 4 bases, and 7 bases lay outside the gene matches. From germline, CDR1 is SGHNT and CDR2 YYREEE (reference sequence). DNA for the CDR3: TGTGCCAGCAGCCCAGGACTAGCGGCAGTCTACGAGCAGTACTTC. It encodes CASSPGLAAVYEQYF.

This clone has a single count. The V call is TRBV6-1, the J call TRBJ2-5, with D unclear. This CDR3 is 13 amino acids long. Trimming took 3 bases from V and 5 from J, leaving 10 bases between them. Per germline, CDR1 MNHNS and CDR2 SASEGT. In nucleotides, the CDR3 is TGTGCCAGCAGTGACCTAAGTACTGAGACCCAGTACTTC. Amino acids: CASSDLSTETQYF.